This TCR beta chain was captured by sequencing in a study of T-cell memory formation after mild COVID-19. Trimming at V came to 3 bases and at J to 6 bases, leaving 7 bases not matched to a gene. The length of the CDR3 is 13 residues. Germline V gives CDR1 DFQATT, CDR2 SNEGSKA (reference sequence). From the 5' RACE reads, TCRdb called clonotypes with MiXCR, one entry per CDR3 protein. The profile shows 380,000 or so distinct CDR3 sequences, about 13% of them singletons. This clonotype originated in a man between 18 and 35 years old who had mild COVID-19 (a few samples of this study predate the infection). Cell type and time point are not known. The material sequenced was PBMCs or a T cell subset sorted from them (not recorded which). The chain is built from TRBV20-1 and TRBJ1-2; TRBD1 agrees at 7 bases. The DNA for the CDR3 is TGCAGTGCTAGGATAGGGGGCGCGGATGGCTACACCTTC. Translated, it gives CSARIGGADGYTF.